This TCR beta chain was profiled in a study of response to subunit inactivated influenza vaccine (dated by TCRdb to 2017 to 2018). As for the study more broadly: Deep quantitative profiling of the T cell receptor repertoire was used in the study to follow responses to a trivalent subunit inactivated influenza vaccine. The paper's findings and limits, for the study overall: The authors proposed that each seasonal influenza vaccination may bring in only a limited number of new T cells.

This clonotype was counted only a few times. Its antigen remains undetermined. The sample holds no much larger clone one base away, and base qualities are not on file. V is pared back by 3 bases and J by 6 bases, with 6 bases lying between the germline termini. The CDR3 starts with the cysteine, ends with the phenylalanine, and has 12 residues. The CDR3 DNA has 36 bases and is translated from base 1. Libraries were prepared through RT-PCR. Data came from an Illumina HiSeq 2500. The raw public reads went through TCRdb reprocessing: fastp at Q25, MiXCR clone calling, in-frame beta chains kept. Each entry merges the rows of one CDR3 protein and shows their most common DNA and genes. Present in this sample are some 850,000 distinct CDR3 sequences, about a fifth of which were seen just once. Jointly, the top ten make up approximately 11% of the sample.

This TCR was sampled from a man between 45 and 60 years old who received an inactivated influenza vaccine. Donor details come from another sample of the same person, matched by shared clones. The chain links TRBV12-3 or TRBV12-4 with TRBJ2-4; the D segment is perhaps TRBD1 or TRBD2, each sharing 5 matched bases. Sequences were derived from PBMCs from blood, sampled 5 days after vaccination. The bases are TGTGCCAGCAGTTTCGGGACAAACATTCAGTACTTC. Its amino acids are CASSFGTNIQYF.